Listed below are T cell receptor beta chains from one sample, sequenced in a study of T cells in Graves' hyperthyroidism and ophthalmopathy. TCRdb reprocessed the multiplex PCR reads with MiXCR, giving one entry per CDR3 protein. The repertoire holds hundreds of thousands of distinct CDR3 sequences, with about 15% as singletons. Sequencing was carried out using blood. These receptors were taken from a man between 18 and 35 years old with Graves' ophthalmopathy. Each CDR3 is given with its conserved first and last residue. The order of the fields is D gene, J gene, clone size, V gene, CDR3 protein, CDR3 DNA. A D gene is named only where the DNA matches it firmly. The size field is filled for only some rows; it gives once, few, many or a size class.

d_call: TRBD2; j_call: TRBJ2-1; clone_size: many; v_call: TRBV11-2; cdr3_aa: CASIQSGGPNEQFF; cdr3_nt: TGTGCCAGCATCCAATCGGGGGGGCCCAATGAGCAGTTCTTC
d_call: -; j_call: TRBJ2-1; clone_size: many; v_call: TRBV12-3/TRBV12-4; cdr3_aa: CASRKGLHSYNEQFF; cdr3_nt: TGTGCCAGCAGAAAGGGACTCCACTCCTACAATGAGCAGTTCTTC
d_call: -; j_call: TRBJ1-4; clone_size: many; v_call: TRBV30; cdr3_aa: CAWSVRGEKLFF; cdr3_nt: TGTGCCTGGAGTGTAAGAGGTGAAAAACTGTTTTTT
d_call: -; j_call: TRBJ1-3; clone_size: -; v_call: TRBV6-1; cdr3_aa: CASSELVGSGNTIYF; cdr3_nt: TGTGCCAGCAGTGAGTTAGTAGGTTCTGGAAACACCATATATTTT
d_call: -; j_call: TRBJ2-2; clone_size: many; v_call: TRBV5-1; cdr3_aa: CASRGGARTNTGELFF; cdr3_nt: TGCGCCAGCAGGGGCGGTGCCAGAACGAACACCGGGGAGCTGTTTTTT
d_call: -; j_call: TRBJ1-1; clone_size: many; v_call: TRBV20-1; cdr3_aa: CSARDASGSYTEAFF; cdr3_nt: TGCAGTGCTAGAGATGCCTCGGGGTCGTACACTGAAGCTTTCTTT
d_call: -; j_call: TRBJ2-5; clone_size: few; v_call: TRBV5-4; cdr3_aa: CASSIYLPRDLPTQYF; cdr3_nt: TGTGCCAGCAGCATCTACTTACCCCGGGACTTACCTACCCAGTACTTC
d_call: -; j_call: TRBJ1-1; clone_size: many; v_call: TRBV20-1; cdr3_aa: CSARVGGMNTEAFF; cdr3_nt: TGCAGTGCTAGAGTGGGGGGTATGAACACTGAAGCTTTCTTT
d_call: TRBD1; j_call: TRBJ1-2; clone_size: many; v_call: TRBV7-2; cdr3_aa: CASSPGQGMHGYTF; cdr3_nt: TGTGCCAGCAGCCCCGGACAGGGTATGCATGGCTACACCTTC
d_call: -; j_call: TRBJ2-1; clone_size: many; v_call: TRBV27; cdr3_aa: CASSFCGACYNEQFF; cdr3_nt: TGTGCCAGCAGTTTTTGCGGGGCTTGCTACAATGAGCAGTTCTTC
d_call: -; j_call: TRBJ2-7; clone_size: few; v_call: TRBV5-4; cdr3_aa: CASSYDTSYEQYF; cdr3_nt: TGTGCCAGCAGCTACGACACCTCCTACGAGCAGTACTTC
d_call: -; j_call: TRBJ1-2; clone_size: few; v_call: TRBV7-8; cdr3_aa: CASSSVGKDGYTF; cdr3_nt: TGTGCCAGCAGCTCTGTGGGGAAGGATGGCTACACCTTC
d_call: TRBD1; j_call: TRBJ1-4; clone_size: -; v_call: TRBV19; cdr3_aa: CASKGGQINEKLFF; cdr3_nt: TGTGCCAGTAAGGGGGGACAGATTAATGAAAAACTGTTTTTT
d_call: -; j_call: TRBJ2-1; clone_size: few; v_call: TRBV9; cdr3_aa: CASSVAGHSYNEQFF; cdr3_nt: TGTGCCAGCAGCGTAGCGGGTCACTCCTACAATGAGCAGTTCTTC
d_call: -; j_call: TRBJ2-4; clone_size: once; v_call: TRBV6-1; cdr3_aa: CAARHFSKNIQYF; cdr3_nt: TGTGCCGCGAGACACTTTTCCAAAAACATTCAGTACTTC
d_call: TRBD1; j_call: TRBJ1-1; clone_size: -; v_call: TRBV27; cdr3_aa: CASSLDREVTEAFF; cdr3_nt: TGTGCCAGCAGTTTGGACAGGGAAGTCACTGAAGCTTTCTTT
d_call: TRBD1; j_call: TRBJ1-2; clone_size: many; v_call: TRBV15; cdr3_aa: CATSRDPQGEGGYTF; cdr3_nt: TGTGCCACCAGCAGAGATCCACAGGGGGAGGGCGGCTACACCTTC
d_call: -; j_call: TRBJ2-2; clone_size: -; v_call: TRBV20-1; cdr3_aa: CSAGGAGELFF; cdr3_nt: TGCAGTGCTGGAGGGGCCGGGGAGCTGTTTTTT
d_call: -; j_call: TRBJ2-3; clone_size: -; v_call: TRBV5-1; cdr3_aa: CASISGSSTDTQYF; cdr3_nt: TGCGCCAGTATTAGCGGTTCTAGCACAGATACGCAGTATTTT
d_call: -; j_call: TRBJ2-7; clone_size: many; v_call: TRBV29-1; cdr3_aa: CSVDMGAGGTSYEQYF; cdr3_nt: TGCAGCGTTGATATGGGCGCAGGCGGTACCTCCTACGAGCAGTACTTC
d_call: TRBD2; j_call: TRBJ2-1; clone_size: many; v_call: TRBV29-1; cdr3_aa: CSVVSGRALSYNEQFF; cdr3_nt: TGCAGCGTTGTTTCCGGGAGGGCTTTATCTTACAATGAGCAGTTCTTC
d_call: TRBD2; j_call: TRBJ2-7; clone_size: many; v_call: TRBV30; cdr3_aa: CAWSRGGGQQYF; cdr3_nt: TGTGCCTGGAGCAGAGGCGGGGGACAGCAGTACTTC
d_call: TRBD1; j_call: TRBJ1-1; clone_size: few; v_call: TRBV6-1; cdr3_aa: CASSEALQGGTEAFF; cdr3_nt: TGTGCCAGCAGTGAAGCGCTTCAGGGGGGGACTGAAGCTTTCTTT
d_call: -; j_call: TRBJ1-1; clone_size: few; v_call: TRBV5-4; cdr3_aa: CASSSLGDRSTEAFF; cdr3_nt: TGTGCCAGCAGCTCACTCGGGGATCGAAGCACTGAAGCTTTCTTT
d_call: -; j_call: TRBJ1-6; clone_size: many; v_call: TRBV12-3/TRBV12-4; cdr3_aa: CASSLYNSPLHF; cdr3_nt: TGTGCCAGCAGTTTATATAATTCACCCCTCCACTTT
d_call: -; j_call: TRBJ2-2; clone_size: many; v_call: TRBV5-1; cdr3_aa: CASSLAPDSNTGELFF; cdr3_nt: TGCGCCAGCAGCTTGGCCCCGGACTCGAACACCGGGGAGCTGTTTTTT
d_call: -; j_call: TRBJ1-1; clone_size: -; v_call: TRBV18; cdr3_aa: CASSNHRIKGWGTEAFF; cdr3_nt: TGTGCCAGCTCTAACCACCGGATAAAGGGGTGGGGCACTGAAGCTTTCTTT
d_call: TRBD1; j_call: TRBJ2-3; clone_size: many; v_call: TRBV10-3; cdr3_aa: CAIARQGAEDTQYF; cdr3_nt: TGTGCCATCGCACGACAGGGGGCAGAAGATACGCAGTATTTT
d_call: TRBD1; j_call: TRBJ2-7; clone_size: few; v_call: TRBV19; cdr3_aa: CASSIRDSAEQYF; cdr3_nt: TGTGCCAGTAGTATCCGGGACAGTGCCGAGCAGTACTTC
d_call: TRBD1; j_call: TRBJ1-1; clone_size: many; v_call: TRBV19; cdr3_aa: CASLQTGGANTEAFF; cdr3_nt: TGTGCCAGTTTACAAACAGGGGGCGCGAACACTGAAGCTTTCTTT
d_call: -; j_call: TRBJ1-1; clone_size: -; v_call: TRBV6-1; cdr3_aa: CAGLRELPLEAFF; cdr3_nt: TGTGCCGGCTTGCGGGAGTTGCCCCTTGAAGCTTTCTTT
d_call: -; j_call: TRBJ2-2; clone_size: few; v_call: TRBV28; cdr3_aa: CASADSYSLNTGELFF; cdr3_nt: TGTGCCAGTGCGGACTCCTACTCCCTGAACACCGGGGAGCTGTTTTTT
d_call: -; j_call: TRBJ2-7; clone_size: many; v_call: TRBV12-3/TRBV12-4; cdr3_aa: CASSAHGYTLYEQYF; cdr3_nt: TGTGCCAGCAGCGCTCACGGTTACACTCTCTACGAGCAGTACTTC
d_call: TRBD2; j_call: TRBJ2-5; clone_size: many; v_call: TRBV11-2; cdr3_aa: CASSPSGGTGETQYF; cdr3_nt: TGTGCCAGCAGCCCTAGCGGGGGCACCGGGGAGACCCAGTACTTC
d_call: -; j_call: TRBJ1-2; clone_size: -; v_call: TRBV6-5; cdr3_aa: CASSYSLLSARNYGYTF; cdr3_nt: TGTGCCAGCAGTTACTCGTTACTATCGGCTCGAAACTATGGCTACACCTTC